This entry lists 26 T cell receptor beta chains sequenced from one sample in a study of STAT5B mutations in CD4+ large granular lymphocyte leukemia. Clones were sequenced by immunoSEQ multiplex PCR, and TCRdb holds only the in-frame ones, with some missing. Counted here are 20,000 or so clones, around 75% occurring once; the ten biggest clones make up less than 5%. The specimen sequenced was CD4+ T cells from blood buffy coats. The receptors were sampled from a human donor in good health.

The CDR3 region has the DNA TGTGCCAGCAGGCAGGGAGCCGGGGCCAACGTCCTGACTTTC. Protein sequence: CASRQGAGANVLTF. The V call is TRBV2, the J call TRBJ2-6, with D perhaps TRBD1 or TRBD2 (5 bases each). V was clipped by 6 bases and J by 4 bases, with 10 bases between them. This CDR3 has 14 amino acids. Per germline, CDR1 SNHLY and CDR2 FYNNEI. Based on the CDR3 plus reference TRBV2 and TRBJ2-6, the full variable domain is EPEVTQTPSHQVTQMGQEVILRCVPISNHLYFYWYRQILGQKVEFLVSFYNNEISEKSEIFDDQFSVERPDGSNFTLKIRSTKLEDSAMYFCASRQGAGANVLTFGAGSRLTVL.

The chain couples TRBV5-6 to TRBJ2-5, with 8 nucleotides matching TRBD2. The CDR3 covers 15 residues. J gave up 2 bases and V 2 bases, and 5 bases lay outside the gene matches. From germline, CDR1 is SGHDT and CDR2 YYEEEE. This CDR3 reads CASSLWGTSQETQYF. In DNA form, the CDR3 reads TGTGCCAGCAGCTTATGGGGGACTAGTCAAGAGACCCAGTACTTC.

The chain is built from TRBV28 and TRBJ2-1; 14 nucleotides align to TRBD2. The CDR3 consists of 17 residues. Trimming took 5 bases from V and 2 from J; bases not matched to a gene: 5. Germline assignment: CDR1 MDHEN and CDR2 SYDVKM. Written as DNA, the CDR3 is TGTGCCAGCAGTCCCACGGGACTAGCGGGAGCCTACAATGAGCAGTTCTTC. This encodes CASSPTGLAGAYNEQFF.

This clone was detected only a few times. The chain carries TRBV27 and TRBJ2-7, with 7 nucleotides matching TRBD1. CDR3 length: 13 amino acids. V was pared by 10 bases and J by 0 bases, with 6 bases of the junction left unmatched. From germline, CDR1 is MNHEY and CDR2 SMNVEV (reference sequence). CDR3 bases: TGTGCCACCGGGACAGATAGCTCCTACGAGCAGTACTTC. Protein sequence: CATGTDSSYEQYF.

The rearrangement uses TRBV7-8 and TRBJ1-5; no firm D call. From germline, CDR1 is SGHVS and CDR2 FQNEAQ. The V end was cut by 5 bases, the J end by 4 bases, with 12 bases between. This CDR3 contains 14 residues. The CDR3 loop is CASSLSSRNQPQHF. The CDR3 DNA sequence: TGTGCCAGCAGCCTATCCAGCAGGAATCAGCCCCAGCATTTT.

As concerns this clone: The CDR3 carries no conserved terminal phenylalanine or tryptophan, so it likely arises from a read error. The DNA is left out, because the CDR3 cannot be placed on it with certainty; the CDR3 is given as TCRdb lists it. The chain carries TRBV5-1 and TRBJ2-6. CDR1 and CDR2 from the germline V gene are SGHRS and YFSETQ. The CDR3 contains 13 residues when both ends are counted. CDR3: CASSSLRPRGPSG.

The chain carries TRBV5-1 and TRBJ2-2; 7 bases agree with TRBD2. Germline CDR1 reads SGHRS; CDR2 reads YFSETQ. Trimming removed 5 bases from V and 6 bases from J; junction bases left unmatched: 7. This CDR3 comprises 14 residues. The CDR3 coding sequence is TGCGCCAGCAGTTCGGGAGGTCAATCCGGGGAGCTGTTTTTT. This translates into CASSSGGQSGELFF.

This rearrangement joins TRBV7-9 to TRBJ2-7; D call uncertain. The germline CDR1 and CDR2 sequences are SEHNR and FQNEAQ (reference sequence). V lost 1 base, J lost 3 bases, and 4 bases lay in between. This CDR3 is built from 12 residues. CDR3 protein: CASSLVVYEQYF. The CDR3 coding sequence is TGTGCCAGCAGCTTAGTAGTCTACGAGCAGTACTTC.

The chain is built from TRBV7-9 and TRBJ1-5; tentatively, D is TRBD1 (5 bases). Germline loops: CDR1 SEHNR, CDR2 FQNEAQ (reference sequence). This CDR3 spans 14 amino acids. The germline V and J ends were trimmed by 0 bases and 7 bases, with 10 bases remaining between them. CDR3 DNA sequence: TGTGCCAGCAGCTTAGCAGGGGATGGGCAGCCCCAGCATTTT. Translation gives CASSLAGDGQPQHF. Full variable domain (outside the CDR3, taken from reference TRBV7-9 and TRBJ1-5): DTGVSQNPRHKITKRGQNVTFRCDPISEHNRLYWYRQTLGQGPEFLTYFQNEAQLEKSRLLSDRFSAERPKGSFSTLEIQRTEQGDSAMYLCASSLAGDGQPQHFGDGTRLSIL.

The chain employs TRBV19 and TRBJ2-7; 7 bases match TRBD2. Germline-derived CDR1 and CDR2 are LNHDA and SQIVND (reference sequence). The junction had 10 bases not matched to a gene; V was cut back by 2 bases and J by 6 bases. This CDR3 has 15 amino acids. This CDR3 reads CASSINSRASGEQYF. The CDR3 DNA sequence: TGTGCCAGTAGTATAAACAGTCGGGCTAGCGGCGAGCAGTACTTC. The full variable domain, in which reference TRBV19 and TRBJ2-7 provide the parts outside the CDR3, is DGGITQSPKYLFRKEGQNVTLSCEQNLNHDAMYWYRQDPGQGLRLIYYSQIVNDFQKGDIAEGYSVSREKKESFPLTVTSAQKNPTAFYLCASSINSRASGEQYFGPGTRLTVT.

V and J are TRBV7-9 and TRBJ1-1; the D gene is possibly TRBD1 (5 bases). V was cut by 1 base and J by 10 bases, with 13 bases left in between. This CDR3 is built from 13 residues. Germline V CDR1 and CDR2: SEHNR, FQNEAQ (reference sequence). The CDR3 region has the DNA TGTGCCAGCAGCTTAGAGCAGGGAAGGAGAGCTTTCTTT. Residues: CASSLEQGRRAFF.

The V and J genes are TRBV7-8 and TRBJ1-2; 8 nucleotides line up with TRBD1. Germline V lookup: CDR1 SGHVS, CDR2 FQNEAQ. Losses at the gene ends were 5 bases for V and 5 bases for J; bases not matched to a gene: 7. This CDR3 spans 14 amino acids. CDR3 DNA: TGTGCCAGCAGCCTGGGACAGGAGGGTTATGGCTACACCTTC. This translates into CASSLGQEGYGYTF.

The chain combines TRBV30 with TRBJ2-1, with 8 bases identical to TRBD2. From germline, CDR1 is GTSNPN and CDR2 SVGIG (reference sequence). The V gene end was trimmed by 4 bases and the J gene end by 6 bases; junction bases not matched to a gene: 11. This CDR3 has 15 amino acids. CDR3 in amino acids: CAWISAGVKGNEQFF. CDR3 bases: TGTGCCTGGATTTCAGCGGGAGTAAAAGGCAATGAGCAGTTCTTC. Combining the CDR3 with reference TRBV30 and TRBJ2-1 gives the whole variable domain SQTIHQWPATLVQPVGSPLSLECTVEGTSNPNLYWYRQAAGRGLQLLFYSVGIGQISSEVPQNLSASRPQDRQFILSSKKLLLSDSGFYLCAWISAGVKGNEQFFGPGTRLTVL.

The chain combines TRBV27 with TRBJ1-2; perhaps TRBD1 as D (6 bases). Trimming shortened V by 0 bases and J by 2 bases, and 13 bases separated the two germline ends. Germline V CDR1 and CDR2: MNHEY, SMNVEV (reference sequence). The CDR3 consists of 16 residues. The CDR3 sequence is CASSLSPNRENYGYTF. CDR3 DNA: TGTGCCAGCAGTTTATCTCCTAACAGGGAAAACTATGGCTACACCTTC.

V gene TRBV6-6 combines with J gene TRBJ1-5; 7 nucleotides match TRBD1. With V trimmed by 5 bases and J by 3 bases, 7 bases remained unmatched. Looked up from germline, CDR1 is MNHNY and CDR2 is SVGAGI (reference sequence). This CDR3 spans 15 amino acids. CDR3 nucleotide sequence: TGTGCCAGCAGTACGACAGGGAGGATCAATCAGCCCCAGCATTTT. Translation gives CASSTTGRINQPQHF.

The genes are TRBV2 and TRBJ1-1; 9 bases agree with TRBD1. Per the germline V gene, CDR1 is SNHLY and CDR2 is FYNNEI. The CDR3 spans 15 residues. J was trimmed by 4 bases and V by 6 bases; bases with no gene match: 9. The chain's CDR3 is CASSKPGQGFTEAFF. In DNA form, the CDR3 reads TGTGCCAGCAGCAAGCCGGGACAGGGATTCACTGAAGCTTTCTTT. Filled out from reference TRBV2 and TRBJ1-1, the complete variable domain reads EPEVTQTPSHQVTQMGQEVILRCVPISNHLYFYWYRQILGQKVEFLVSFYNNEISEKSEIFDDQFSVERPDGSNFTLKIRSTKLEDSAMYFCASSKPGQGFTEAFFGQGTRLTVV.

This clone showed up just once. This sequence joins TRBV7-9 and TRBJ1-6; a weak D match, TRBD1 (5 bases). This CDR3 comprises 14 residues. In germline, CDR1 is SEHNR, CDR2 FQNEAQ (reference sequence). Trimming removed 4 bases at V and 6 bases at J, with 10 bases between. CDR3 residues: CASSSTGINSPLHF. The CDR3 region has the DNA TGTGCCAGCAGCTCCACAGGAATTAATTCACCCCTCCACTTT.

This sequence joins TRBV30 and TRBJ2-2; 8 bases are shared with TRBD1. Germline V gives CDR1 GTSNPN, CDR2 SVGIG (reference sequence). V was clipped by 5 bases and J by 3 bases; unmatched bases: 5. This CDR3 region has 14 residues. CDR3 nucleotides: TGTGCCTGGGGACAGGGTGTGCACACCGGGGAGCTGTTTTTT. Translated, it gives CAWGQGVHTGELFF.

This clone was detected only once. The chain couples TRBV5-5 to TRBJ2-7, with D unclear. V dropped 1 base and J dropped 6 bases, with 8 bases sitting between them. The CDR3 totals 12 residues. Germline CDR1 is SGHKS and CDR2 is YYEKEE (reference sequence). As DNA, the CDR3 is TGTGCCAGCAGCTTGTGGACGCGCGAGCAGTACTTC. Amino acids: CASSLWTREQYF.

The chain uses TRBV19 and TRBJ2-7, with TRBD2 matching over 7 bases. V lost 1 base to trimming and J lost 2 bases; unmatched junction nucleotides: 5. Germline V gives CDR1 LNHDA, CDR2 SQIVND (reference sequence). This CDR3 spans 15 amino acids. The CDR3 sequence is CASSIVLAVPYEQYF. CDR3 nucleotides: TGTGCCAGTAGTATAGTGCTAGCGGTACCCTACGAGCAGTACTTC.

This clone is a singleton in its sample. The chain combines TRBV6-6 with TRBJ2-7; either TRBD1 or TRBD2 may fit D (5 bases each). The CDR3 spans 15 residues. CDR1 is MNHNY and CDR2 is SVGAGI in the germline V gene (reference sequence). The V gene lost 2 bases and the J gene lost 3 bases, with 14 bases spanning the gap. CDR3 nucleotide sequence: TGTGCCAGCAGTTACCGCGAGCGAGGGGTCTACGAGCAGTACTTC. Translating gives CASSYRERGVYEQYF.

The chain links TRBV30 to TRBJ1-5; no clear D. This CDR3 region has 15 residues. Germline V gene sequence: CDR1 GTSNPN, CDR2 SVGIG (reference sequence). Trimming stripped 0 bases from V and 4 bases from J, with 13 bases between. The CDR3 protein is CAWSVQTARNQPQHF. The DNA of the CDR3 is TGTGCCTGGAGTGTACAAACAGCCCGAAATCAGCCCCAGCATTTT.

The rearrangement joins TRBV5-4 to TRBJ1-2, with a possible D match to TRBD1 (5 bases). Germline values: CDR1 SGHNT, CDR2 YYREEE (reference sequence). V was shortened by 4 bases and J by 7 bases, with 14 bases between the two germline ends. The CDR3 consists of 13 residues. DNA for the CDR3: TGTGCCAGCAGCCCTTCAGGGCAGTCTGGCTACACCTTC. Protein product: CASSPSGQSGYTF.

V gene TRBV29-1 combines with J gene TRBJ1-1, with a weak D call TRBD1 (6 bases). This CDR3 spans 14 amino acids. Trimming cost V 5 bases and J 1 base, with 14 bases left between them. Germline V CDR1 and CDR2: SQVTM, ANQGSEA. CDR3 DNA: TGCAGCGTTAAAACCGGGACATCGAACACTGAAGCTTTCTTT. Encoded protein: CSVKTGTSNTEAFF.

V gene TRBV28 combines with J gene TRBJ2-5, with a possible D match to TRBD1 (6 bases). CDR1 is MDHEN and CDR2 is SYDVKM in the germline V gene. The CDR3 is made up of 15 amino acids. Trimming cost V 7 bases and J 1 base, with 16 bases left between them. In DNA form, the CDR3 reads TGTGCCAGCACTTCATTCAGGGGCCCCCAAGAGACCCAGTACTTC. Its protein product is CASTSFRGPQETQYF. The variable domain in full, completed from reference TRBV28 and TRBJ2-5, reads DVKVTQSSRYLVKRTGEKVFLECVQDMDHENMFWYRQDPGLGLRLIYFSYDVKMKEKGDIPEGYSVSREKKERFSLILESASTNQTSMYLCASTSFRGPQETQYFGPGTRLLVL.

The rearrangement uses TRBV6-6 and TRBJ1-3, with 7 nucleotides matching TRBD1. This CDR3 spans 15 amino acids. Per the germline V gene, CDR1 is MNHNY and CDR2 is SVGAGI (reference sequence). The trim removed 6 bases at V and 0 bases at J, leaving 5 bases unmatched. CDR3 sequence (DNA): TGTGCCAGCAGCCAGGGGGGGGCCTCTGGAAACACCATATATTTT. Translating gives CASSQGGASGNTIYF.